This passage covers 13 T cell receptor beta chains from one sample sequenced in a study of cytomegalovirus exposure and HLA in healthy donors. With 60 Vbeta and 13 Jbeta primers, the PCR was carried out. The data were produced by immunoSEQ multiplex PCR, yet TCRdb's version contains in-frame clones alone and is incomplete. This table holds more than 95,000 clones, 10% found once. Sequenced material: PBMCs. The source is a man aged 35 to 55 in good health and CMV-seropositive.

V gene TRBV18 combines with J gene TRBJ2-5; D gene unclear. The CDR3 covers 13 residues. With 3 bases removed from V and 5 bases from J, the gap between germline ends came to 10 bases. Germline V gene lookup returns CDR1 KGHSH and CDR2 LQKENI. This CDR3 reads CASSPSVLETQYF. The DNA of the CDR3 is TGTGCCAGCTCACCCTCAGTGTTGGAGACCCAGTACTTC.

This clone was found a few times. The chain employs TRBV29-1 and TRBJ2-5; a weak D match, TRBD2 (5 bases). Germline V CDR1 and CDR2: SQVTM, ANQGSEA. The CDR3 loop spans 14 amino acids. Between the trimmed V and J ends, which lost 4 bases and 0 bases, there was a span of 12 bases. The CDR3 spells CSVGLRGYQETQYF. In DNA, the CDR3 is TGCAGCGTTGGACTTAGAGGGTACCAAGAGACCCAGTACTTC.

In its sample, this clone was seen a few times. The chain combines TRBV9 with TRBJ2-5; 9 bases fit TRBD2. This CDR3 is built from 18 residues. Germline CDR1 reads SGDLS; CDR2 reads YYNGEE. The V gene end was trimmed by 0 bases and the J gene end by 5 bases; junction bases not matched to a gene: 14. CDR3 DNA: TGTGCCAGCAGCGTAGGAGGGGCAGCGGGAGGTTTGGGCGAGACCCAGTACTTC. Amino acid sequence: CASSVGGAAGGLGETQYF.

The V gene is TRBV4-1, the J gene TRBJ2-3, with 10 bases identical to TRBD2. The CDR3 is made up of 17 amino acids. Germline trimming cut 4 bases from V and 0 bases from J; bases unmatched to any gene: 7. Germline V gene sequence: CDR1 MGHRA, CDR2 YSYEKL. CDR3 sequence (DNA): TGCGCCAGCAGCCTCCTCAGCGGGAGGGCCAGCACAGATACGCAGTATTTT. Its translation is CASSLLSGRASTDTQYF.

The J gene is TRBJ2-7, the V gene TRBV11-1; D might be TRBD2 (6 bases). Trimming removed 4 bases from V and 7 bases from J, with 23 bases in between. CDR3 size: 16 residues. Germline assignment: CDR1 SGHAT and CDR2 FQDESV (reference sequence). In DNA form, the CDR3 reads TGTGCCAGCAGCTCAGAGCTTCCCGGAGCGGGTGATGAGCAGTACTTC. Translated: CASSSELPGAGDEQYF.

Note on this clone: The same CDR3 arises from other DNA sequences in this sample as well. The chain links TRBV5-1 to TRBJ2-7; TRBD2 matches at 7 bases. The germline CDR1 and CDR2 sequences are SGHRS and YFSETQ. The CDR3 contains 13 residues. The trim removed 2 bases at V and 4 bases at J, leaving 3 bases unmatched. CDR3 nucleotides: TGCGCCAGCAGCTTACCGGGAGGATACGAGCAGTACTTC. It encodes CASSLPGGYEQYF.

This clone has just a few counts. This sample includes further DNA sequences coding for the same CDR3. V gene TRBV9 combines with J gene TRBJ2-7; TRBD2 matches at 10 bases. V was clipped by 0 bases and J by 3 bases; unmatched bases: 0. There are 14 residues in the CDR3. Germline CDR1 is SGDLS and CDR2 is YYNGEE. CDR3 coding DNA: TGTGCCAGCAGCGTAGGGACTAGCGGCTACGAGCAGTACTTC. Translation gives CASSVGTSGYEQYF.

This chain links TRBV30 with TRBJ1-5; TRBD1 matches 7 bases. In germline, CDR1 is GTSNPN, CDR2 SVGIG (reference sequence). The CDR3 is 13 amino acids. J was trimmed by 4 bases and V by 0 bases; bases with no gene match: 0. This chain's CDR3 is CAWSVQGNQPQHF. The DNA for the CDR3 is TGTGCCTGGAGTGTACAGGGGAATCAGCCCCAGCATTTT.

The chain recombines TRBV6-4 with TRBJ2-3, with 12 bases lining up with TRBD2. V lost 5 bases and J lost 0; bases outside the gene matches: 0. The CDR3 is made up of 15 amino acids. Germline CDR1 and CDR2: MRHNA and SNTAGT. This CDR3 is CASSLAGGSTDTQYF. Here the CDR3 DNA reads TGTGCCAGCAGTCTAGCGGGAGGGAGCACAGATACGCAGTATTTT.

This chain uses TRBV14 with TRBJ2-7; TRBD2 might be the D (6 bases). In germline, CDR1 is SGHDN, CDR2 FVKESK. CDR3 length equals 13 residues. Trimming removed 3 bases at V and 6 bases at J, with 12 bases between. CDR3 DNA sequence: TGTGCCAGCAGCCAGAGACGGGGAGGCGAGCAGTACTTC. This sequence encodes CASSQRRGGEQYF.

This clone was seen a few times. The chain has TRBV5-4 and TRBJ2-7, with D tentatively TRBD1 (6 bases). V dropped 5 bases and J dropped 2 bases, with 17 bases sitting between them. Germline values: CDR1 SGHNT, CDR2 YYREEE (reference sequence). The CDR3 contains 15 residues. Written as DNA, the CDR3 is TGTGCCAGCAGTTTAACCGGGACACCAACCTACGAGCAGTACTTC. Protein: CASSLTGTPTYEQYF.

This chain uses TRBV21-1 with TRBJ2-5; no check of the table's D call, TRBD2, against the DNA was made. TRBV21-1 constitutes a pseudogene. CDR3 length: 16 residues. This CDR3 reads CASSPGLAGYQETQYF. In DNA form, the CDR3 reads TGTGCCAGCAGCCCGGGACTAGCCGGGTACCAAGAGACCCAGTACTTC.

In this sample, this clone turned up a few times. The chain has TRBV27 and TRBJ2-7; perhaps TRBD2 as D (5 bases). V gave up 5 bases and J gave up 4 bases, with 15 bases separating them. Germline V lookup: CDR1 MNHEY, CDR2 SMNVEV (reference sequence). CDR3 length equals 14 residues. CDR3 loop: CASSTAGNLYEQYF. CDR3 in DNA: TGTGCCAGCAGTACCGCCGGGAATTTGTACGAGCAGTACTTC.